These 13 T cell receptor beta chains came from one sample sequenced in a study of cytomegalovirus exposure and HLA in healthy donors. PCR primers comprised 60 Vbeta and 13 Jbeta primers. Sequencing was performed with immunoSEQ multiplex PCR; in TCRdb, only in-frame clones are kept and a portion is missing. The data contain approximately 200,000 clones, roughly 84% of them singletons. The sequencing input was PBMCs. These receptors were collected from a human donor in good health.

A few counts support this clone. J is TRBJ1-6 and V is TRBV4-2; TRBD1 matches 10 bases. J gave up 10 bases and V 1 base, and 1 base lay outside the gene matches. The length of the CDR3 is 14 residues. Germline V CDR1 and CDR2: LGHNA, YNFKEQ. CDR3 in amino acids: CASSQGTGGSPLHF. The CDR3 bases are TGTGCCAGCAGCCAAGGGACAGGGGGGTCACCCCTCCACTTT.

CDR3 DNA sequence: TGTGCCAGCAGTTTAATTGGGTCTAGCGGGCACCTAAGCACAGATACGCAGTATTTT. It is translated as CASSLIGSSGHLSTDTQYF. The chain has TRBV27 and TRBJ2-3; 8 nucleotides line up with TRBD2. V lost 2 bases and J lost 0; bases outside the gene matches: 13. CDR3 length: 19 residues. Germline V gene sequence: CDR1 MNHEY, CDR2 SMNVEV (reference sequence).

This clone is a singleton in its sample. The chain couples TRBV27 to TRBJ2-1, with a tentative D call TRBD2 (6 bases). Trimming left V 3 bases short and J 7 bases short, with 13 bases between. CDR1 is MNHEY and CDR2 is SMNVEV in the germline V gene (reference sequence). The CDR3 totals 14 residues. CDR3 in amino acids: CASSLSPGSNEQFF. CDR3 coding DNA: TGTGCCAGCAGTTTGTCTCCCGGGAGTAATGAGCAGTTCTTC.

The chain is built from TRBV6-6 and TRBJ1-5; 9 bases are shared with TRBD1. Germline assignment: CDR1 MNHNY and CDR2 SVGAGI (reference sequence). J lost 8 bases, V lost 5 bases, and 4 bases had no gene match. The CDR3 is made up of 13 amino acids. The CDR3 nucleotides read TGTGCCAGCAGTCAACAGGGGGCTGAGCCCCAGCATTTT. Translating gives CASSQQGAEPQHF.

This clone was seen once. The chain employs TRBV7-2 and TRBJ2-5; 11 bases are shared with TRBD2. The CDR3 contains 16 residues. Per germline, CDR1 SGHTA and CDR2 FQGNSA. J lost 7 bases, V lost 3 bases, and 10 bases had no gene match. CDR3 sequence (DNA): TGTGCCAGCAGCTTCGGTTCCTTAGCGGGAGGGGGGACCCAGTACTTC. This translates into CASSFGSLAGGGTQYF.

This chain links TRBV21-1 with TRBJ2-7; TRBD1, the table's D call, was not compared with the DNA. TRBV21-1 is assigned pseudogene status. The CDR3 extends over 14 amino acids. The CDR3 DNA reads as TGTGCCAGCAGCAAGACAGTAGTTTCCTACGAGCAGTACTTC. Translating it yields CASSKTVVSYEQYF.

This clone was detected only a few times. J is TRBJ1-1 and V is TRBV5-4; a weak D match, TRBD1 (5 bases). The germline V gene has CDR1 SGHNT and CDR2 YYREEE (reference sequence). The CDR3 consists of 14 residues. V lost 3 bases and J 0 bases, leaving 9 bases between the germline ends. The DNA for the CDR3 is TGTGCCAGCAGCTCTGGACACCTGAACACTGAAGCTTTCTTT. It is translated as CASSSGHLNTEAFF. The full variable domain, in which reference TRBV5-4 and TRBJ1-1 provide the parts outside the CDR3, is ETGVTQSPTHLIKTRGQQVTLRCSSQSGHNTVSWYQQALGQGPQFIFQYYREEENGRGNFPPRFSGLQFPNYSSELNVNALELDDSALYLCASSSGHLNTEAFFGQGTRLTVV.

The chain links TRBV5-8 to TRBJ2-1, with 9 bases matching TRBD2. Germline trimming cut 4 bases from V and 8 bases from J; bases unmatched to any gene: 13. The V gene's germline CDR1 is SGHTS and CDR2 YDEGEE. The length of the CDR3 is 16 residues. CDR3 region: CASSDPRREGFDEQFF. CDR3 bases: TGTGCCAGCAGCGACCCGCGGCGGGAGGGTTTCGATGAGCAGTTCTTC.

V gene TRBV5-6 combines with J gene TRBJ2-5, with 12 positions matching TRBD2. The length of the CDR3 is 17 residues. V was clipped by 2 bases and J by 4 bases; unmatched bases: 9. Germline V gene data show CDR1 as SGHDT and CDR2 as YYEEEE. CDR3: CASSFRSSGRAGETQYF. For the CDR3, the DNA is TGTGCCAGCAGCTTTCGTTCTAGCGGGAGGGCGGGAGAGACCCAGTACTTC.

The chain has TRBV5-1 and TRBJ2-1, with a weak D call TRBD2 (5 bases). The V gene lost 7 bases and the J gene lost 3 bases, with 8 bases spanning the gap. The CDR3 sequence is 12 residues long. In germline, CDR1 is SGHRS, CDR2 YFSETQ. CDR3 DNA sequence: TGCGCCAGCCGGGATATCTACAATGAGCAGTTCTTC. Its translation is CASRDIYNEQFF.

V usage is TRBV5-1 and J usage is TRBJ1-2; no clear D gene. Trimming shortened V by 3 bases and J by 8 bases, and 17 bases separated the two germline ends. The length of the CDR3 is 14 residues. Germline values: CDR1 SGHRS, CDR2 YFSETQ. CDR3 nucleotide sequence: TGCGCCAGCAGCTGGAAGGGTCCGGAGGACGGCTACACCTTC. Translating it yields CASSWKGPEDGYTF. Based on the CDR3 plus reference TRBV5-1 and TRBJ1-2, the full variable domain is KAGVTQTPRYLIKTRGQQVTLSCSPISGHRSVSWYQQTPGQGLQFLFEYFSETQRNKGNFPGRFSGRQFSNSRSEMNVSTLELGDSALYLCASSWKGPEDGYTFGSGTRLTVV.

This rearrangement joins TRBV18 to TRBJ1-1; D is perhaps TRBD1 (5 bases). The germline V and J ends were trimmed by 3 bases and 1 base, with 15 bases remaining between them. Germline lookup yields CDR1 KGHSH and CDR2 LQKENI. The CDR3 contains 16 residues. Here the CDR3 reads CASSPPGGRGNTEAFF. The CDR3 DNA reads TGTGCCAGCTCACCCCCCGGGGGACGGGGGAACACTGAAGCTTTCTTT.

This chain connects TRBV29-1 to TRBJ2-2; D gene uncertain. V was trimmed by 5 bases and J by 0 bases, leaving 7 bases between them. Germline values: CDR1 SQVTM, CDR2 ANQGSEA. The CDR3 runs 13 residues. The CDR3 sequence: CSVRVANTGELFF. CDR3 DNA sequence: TGCAGCGTTCGGGTCGCGAACACCGGGGAGCTGTTTTTT.